The 18 T cell receptor beta chains below come from one sample, sequenced in a study of blood T cell repertoires in COVID-19. TCRdb keeps only in-frame clones here, not all; method: immunoSEQ multiplex PCR. Found here are around 190,000 clones, about 86% of them singletons; the top ten hold around 8.6%. The sample taken for sequencing was peripheral blood. The receptors were gathered from a man in his forties or fifties with active or convalescent COVID-19.

V gene TRBV11-2 combines with J gene TRBJ2-2, with no clear D. This CDR3 has 13 residues. V was pared by 5 bases and J by 4 bases, with 8 bases between. Germline loops: CDR1 SGHAT, CDR2 FQNNGV. In nucleotides, the CDR3 is TGTGCCAGCAGCCCTCAGTTCACCGGGGAGCTGTTTTTT. Its protein is CASSPQFTGELFF.

This chain links TRBV29-1 with TRBJ1-1; D ambiguous. The V gene's germline CDR1 is SQVTM and CDR2 ANQGSEA. The CDR3 is made up of 13 amino acids. V gave up 7 bases and J gave up 1 base, with 13 bases separating them. CDR3 DNA: TGCAGCGCAGAGGGCGGGCCGAACACTGAAGCTTTCTTT. Translation: CSAEGGPNTEAFF.

In its sample, this clone was seen a few times. The J gene is TRBJ1-1, the V gene TRBV30; D is possibly TRBD1 (5 bases). Deletions cut 6 bases from V and 4 bases from J, with 21 bases between. Germline V gene data show CDR1 as GTSNPN and CDR2 as SVGIG (reference sequence). The CDR3 runs to 15 residues. The CDR3 nucleotides read TGTGCCTGCAGAAGGGTGGGGCCGAGACCCACTGAAGCTTTCTTT. Residues: CACRRVGPRPTEAFF.

This clone was seen just once. This sequence joins TRBV28 and TRBJ2-7; TRBD1 matches 7 bases. The CDR3 has 12 amino acids. J gave up 5 bases and V 7 bases, and 5 bases lay outside the gene matches. From germline, CDR1 is MDHEN and CDR2 SYDVKM. The DNA of the CDR3 is TGTGCCAGCAAACAGGGGTTCAACGAGCAGTACTTC. This gives the protein CASKQGFNEQYF.

The chain uses TRBV5-1 and TRBJ2-1; perhaps TRBD1 as D (6 bases). The V gene's germline CDR1 is SGHRS and CDR2 YFSETQ. The CDR3 is 14 residues long. Between the trimmed V and J ends, which lost 3 bases and 4 bases, there was a span of 11 bases. CDR3 DNA: TGCGCCAGCAGCTCTGGACAGACATACAATGAGCAGTTCTTC. Translating gives CASSSGQTYNEQFF.

The V gene is TRBV7-3, the J gene TRBJ2-1; the match to TRBD2 covers 9 bases. Germline-derived CDR1 and CDR2 are SGHTA and FQGTGA. With V trimmed by 3 bases and J by 8 bases, 5 bases remained unmatched. The length of the CDR3 is 14 residues. The CDR3 sequence: CASSLLAGSDEQFF. The CDR3 nucleotides are TGTGCCAGCAGCTTGCTAGCGGGATCAGATGAGCAGTTCTTC. Full variable domain (remainder filled in from reference TRBV7-3 and TRBJ2-1): GAGVSQTPSNKVTEKGKYVELRCDPISGHTALYWYRQSLGQGPEFLIYFQGTGAADDSGLPNDRFFAVRPEGSVSTLKIQRTERGDSAVYLCASSLLAGSDEQFFGPGTRLTVL.

The sample holds a few counts of this clone. J is TRBJ2-1 and V is TRBV10-1; D is unclear. The V gene's germline CDR1 is WNHNN and CDR2 SYGVQD (reference sequence). The CDR3 runs to 13 residues. V was cut by 6 bases and J by 5 bases, with 11 bases left in between. CDR3 nucleotide sequence: TGCGCCAGCAGGGGCACCTTGGACAATGAGCAGTTCTTC. Amino acid sequence: CASRGTLDNEQFF.

The gene calls are TRBV29-1 and TRBJ2-7, with 10 nucleotides matching TRBD1. Germline V CDR1 and CDR2: SQVTM, ANQGSEA. This CDR3 has 13 residues. The ends lost 3 bases at V and 7 bases at J; junction bases unmatched: 6. The CDR3 sequence is CSVDRDRGWEQYF. CDR3 bases: TGCAGCGTTGACCGGGACAGGGGTTGGGAGCAGTACTTC.

CDR3 residues: CAWSTKRGPTDTQYF. DNA for the CDR3: TGTGCCTGGAGTACAAAGCGGGGACCCACAGATACGCAGTATTTT. This chain links TRBV30 with TRBJ2-3, with 7 bases that match TRBD2. CDR3 length: 15 amino acids. J was trimmed by 2 bases and V by 2 bases; bases with no gene match: 7. The germline V gene encodes CDR1 GTSNPN and CDR2 SVGIG (reference sequence).

This chain joins TRBV7-9 and TRBJ1-2, with TRBD1 identical over 9 bases. The J segment lost 1 base and the V segment lost 1 base, leaving 7 bases of the junction unmatched. Germline loops: CDR1 SEHNR, CDR2 FQNEAQ (reference sequence). The CDR3 loop spans 17 amino acids. CDR3 amino acids: CASSLGDRDRDNYGYTF. The CDR3, as DNA: TGTGCCAGCAGCTTAGGGGATAGGGACAGGGATAACTATGGCTACACCTTC.

The gene calls are TRBV18 and TRBJ2-2; a weak D match, TRBD1 (6 bases). There are 15 residues in the CDR3. Germline values: CDR1 KGHSH, CDR2 LQKENI. V dropped 6 bases and J dropped 4 bases, with 15 bases sitting between them. CDR3: CASSAGQSSTGELFF. CDR3 nucleotides: TGTGCCAGCTCCGCCGGACAGTCAAGCACCGGGGAGCTGTTTTTT.

The chain has TRBV7-9 and TRBJ2-5; the match to TRBD2 covers 8 bases. The V and J ends lost 5 bases and 5 bases, in that order; junction bases with no gene match: 4. Germline CDR1 reads SEHNR; CDR2 reads FQNEAQ (reference sequence). The length of the CDR3 is 13 residues. The CDR3 DNA reads TGTGCCAGCAGCCCTCGGGGGGGGGAGACCCAGTACTTC. Amino acid sequence: CASSPRGGETQYF.

This clone has just a few counts. V gene TRBV14 combines with J gene TRBJ2-7, with TRBD2 identical over 8 bases. The ends lost 1 base at V and 5 bases at J; junction bases unmatched: 10. The CDR3 totals 16 residues. CDR1 and CDR2 (germline): SGHDN, FVKESK. CDR3 nucleotides: TGTGCCAGCAGCCAAGGGAGAGAGACTAGCGCCCACGAGCAGTACTTC. This encodes CASSQGRETSAHEQYF. Drawing the rest from reference TRBV14 and TRBJ2-7, the complete variable domain is EAGVTQFPSHSVIEKGQTVTLRCDPISGHDNLYWYRRVMGKEIKFLLHFVKESKQDESGMPNNRFLAERTGGTYSTLKVQPAELEDSGVYFCASSQGRETSAHEQYFGPGTRLTVT.

This chain connects TRBV10-3 to TRBJ2-1; TRBD1 matches at 9 bases. The CDR3 totals 14 residues. V was pared by 5 bases and J by 6 bases, with 5 bases of the junction left unmatched. Germline values: CDR1 ENHRY, CDR2 SYGVKD. The CDR3 DNA reads TGTGCCATCAGTCCCGGGACAGGGATCAATGAGCAGTTCTTC. It encodes CAISPGTGINEQFF.

This chain links TRBV19 with TRBJ1-2; 10 nucleotides align to TRBD1. The CDR3 length is 17 residues. Germline CDR1 is LNHDA and CDR2 is SQIVND (reference sequence). Trimming took 7 bases from V and 4 from J; bases not matched to a gene: 15. CDR3 region: CASICLDPGQGCYGYTF. The CDR3 region has the DNA TGTGCCAGTATCTGCCTTGACCCGGGACAGGGGTGCTATGGCTACACCTTC.

The chain uses TRBV3-1 (or the pseudogene TRBV3-2) and TRBJ1-2; unclear D gene. Germline V lookup: CDR1 LGHDT, CDR2 YNNKEL (reference sequence). The CDR3 is 16 amino acids. With 3 bases removed from V and 8 bases from J, the gap between germline ends came to 22 bases. The CDR3 loop reads CASSHPESRLSYGYTF. CDR3 DNA: TGTGCCAGCAGCCACCCCGAGTCGAGGCTCTCCTACGGCTACACCTTC.

The J gene is TRBJ2-7, the V gene TRBV4-1; D is perhaps TRBD2 (5 bases). CDR1 and CDR2 from the germline V gene are MGHRA and YSYEKL. V was pared by 6 bases and J by 2 bases, with 20 bases between. This CDR3 has 16 residues. The DNA of the CDR3 is TGCGCCAGCAGACTATACTCGACAAGCGGACCCTACGAGCAGTACTTC. It specifies CASRLYSTSGPYEQYF.

As concerns this clone: Relative to the germline gene, one junction end is altered; a read error may explain this. The V and J genes are TRBV28 and TRBJ2-7, with 8 positions matching TRBD1. Per germline, CDR1 MDHEN and CDR2 SYDVKM. This CDR3 is built from 14 residues. The CDR3 region is CASRLWDRTYEQYF. CDR3 DNA: TGTGCCAGCAGATTATGGGACAGGACCTACGAGCAGTACTTC. Based on the CDR3 plus reference TRBV28 and TRBJ2-7, the full variable domain is DVKVTQSSRYLVKRTGEKVFLECVQDMDHENMFWYRQDPGLGLRLIYFSYDVKMKEKGDIPEGYSVSREKKERFSLILESASTNQTSMYLCASRLWDRTYEQYFGPGTRLTVT.